These 5 T cell receptor beta chains were sequenced from one sample in a study of blood T cell repertoires in COVID-19. Generated by immunoSEQ multiplex PCR, the TCRdb table keeps only in-frame clones and is missing some. The sample records about 140,000 clones, approximately 84% being singletons. Sequenced sample: peripheral blood. These TCRs come from a woman aged 55-70 years with acute or convalescent COVID-19.

The chain recombines TRBV19 with TRBJ1-1, with D possibly TRBD1 on 6 matching bases. In germline, CDR1 is LNHDA, CDR2 SQIVND (reference sequence). Trimming shortened V by 4 bases and J by 6 bases, and 12 bases separated the two germline ends. CDR3 length equals 13 residues. The chain's CDR3 is CASSTGGAAEAFF. CDR3 coding DNA: TGTGCCAGTAGTACTGGGGGGGCGGCTGAAGCTTTCTTT.

The rearrangement uses TRBV15 and TRBJ2-7; D may be TRBD2 (6 bases). From germline, CDR1 is LNHNV and CDR2 YYDKDF (reference sequence). This CDR3 comprises 16 residues. V was pared by 0 bases and J by 3 bases, with 15 bases between. The CDR3 sequence is CATSRDKRTNIYEQYF. DNA for the CDR3: TGTGCCACCAGCAGAGATAAAAGGACTAATATCTACGAGCAGTACTTC.

The sample holds one count of this clone. The chain recombines TRBV28 with TRBJ2-7; 7 nucleotides match TRBD1. CDR1 is MDHEN, CDR2 SYDVKM, per germline. CDR3 length: 14 amino acids. The V segment lost 3 bases and the J segment 3 bases; nucleotides outside the gene matches: 5. The CDR3 region is CASSLTGPYYEQYF. CDR3 DNA: TGTGCCAGCAGTTTGACAGGGCCTTACTACGAGCAGTACTTC.

The chain couples TRBV29-1 to TRBJ2-5; 9 bases fit TRBD2. Germline-derived CDR1 and CDR2 are SQVTM and ANQGSEA. The CDR3 contains 19 residues. V was clipped by 5 bases and J by 5 bases; unmatched bases: 24. The DNA for the CDR3 is TGCAGCGTTTACCAATTGGGTCTAGCGGGACGCAACCGGGGGGAGACCCAGTACTTC. Protein: CSVYQLGLAGRNRGETQYF.

The gene calls are TRBV27 and TRBJ1-2; 8 bases map to TRBD1. The CDR3 loop spans 14 amino acids. Trimming at V came to 5 bases and at J to 5 bases, leaving 7 bases not matched to a gene. Germline loops: CDR1 MNHEY, CDR2 SMNVEV (reference sequence). This CDR3 reads CASSLAGGVYGYTF. DNA for the CDR3: TGTGCCAGCAGTCTGGCAGGGGGCGTTTATGGCTACACCTTC.